The TCR beta chain under discussion was sequenced for a study of cytomegalovirus exposure and HLA in healthy donors. The study ran its PCR with 60 Vbeta and 13 Jbeta primers. Clones were sequenced by immunoSEQ multiplex PCR, and TCRdb holds only the in-frame ones, with some missing. Among approximately 170,000 clones listed, about 69% were seen once. General study findings and limits: The study flagged around 150 TCR beta chains as cytomegalovirus-associated. With further analysis later on, most CMV-associated TCR beta chains appeared HLA-restricted. CMV serostatus stood as the only immune exposure information on hand.

In regard to this clone: Antigen specificity is unknown.

Looked up from germline, CDR1 is SGHTA and CDR2 is FQGNSA. The CDR3 covers 18 residues. V shed 5 bases and J 3 bases; nucleotides not matched to a gene: 9. The chain carries TRBV7-2 and TRBJ2-2; 13 bases fit TRBD2. The source is a man younger than 45 in good health and CMV-seropositive. Sequences were obtained from PBMCs. This CDR3 is CASSRTSGRALHTGELFF. The CDR3, as DNA: TGTGCCAGCAGCCGAACTAGCGGGAGGGCCTTACACACCGGGGAGCTGTTTTTT.